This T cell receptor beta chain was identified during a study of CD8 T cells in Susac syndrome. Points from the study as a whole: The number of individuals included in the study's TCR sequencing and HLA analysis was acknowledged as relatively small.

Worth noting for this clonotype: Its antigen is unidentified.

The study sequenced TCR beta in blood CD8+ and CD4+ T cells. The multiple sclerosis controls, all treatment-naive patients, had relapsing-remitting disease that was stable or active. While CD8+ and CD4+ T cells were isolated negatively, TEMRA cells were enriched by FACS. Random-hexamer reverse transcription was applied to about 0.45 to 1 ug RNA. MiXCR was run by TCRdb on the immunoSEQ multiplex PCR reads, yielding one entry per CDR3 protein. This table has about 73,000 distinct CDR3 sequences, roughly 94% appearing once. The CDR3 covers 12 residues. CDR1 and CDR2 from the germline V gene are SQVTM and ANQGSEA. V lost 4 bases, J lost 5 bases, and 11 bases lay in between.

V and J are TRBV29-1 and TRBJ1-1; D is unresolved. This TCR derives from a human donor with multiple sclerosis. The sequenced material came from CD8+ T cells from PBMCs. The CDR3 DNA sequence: TGCAGCGTTGGGTCCGGGGAGACTGAAGCTTTCTTT. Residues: CSVGSGETEAFF.